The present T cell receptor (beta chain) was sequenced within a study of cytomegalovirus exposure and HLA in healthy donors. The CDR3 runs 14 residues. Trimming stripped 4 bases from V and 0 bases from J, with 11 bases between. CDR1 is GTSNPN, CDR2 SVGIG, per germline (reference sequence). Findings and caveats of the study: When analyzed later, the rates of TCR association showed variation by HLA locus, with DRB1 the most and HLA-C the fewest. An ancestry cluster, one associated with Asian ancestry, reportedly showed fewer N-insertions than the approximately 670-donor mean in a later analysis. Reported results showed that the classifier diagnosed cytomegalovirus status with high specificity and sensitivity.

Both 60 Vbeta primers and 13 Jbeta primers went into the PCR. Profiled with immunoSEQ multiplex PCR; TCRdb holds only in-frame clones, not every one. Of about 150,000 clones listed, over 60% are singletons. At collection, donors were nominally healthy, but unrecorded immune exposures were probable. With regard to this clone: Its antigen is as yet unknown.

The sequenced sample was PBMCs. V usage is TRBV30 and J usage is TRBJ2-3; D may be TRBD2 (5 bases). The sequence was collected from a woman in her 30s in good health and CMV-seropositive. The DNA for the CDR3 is TGTGCCTGGAATGGTGGCGGGAGCACAGATACGCAGTATTTT. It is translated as CAWNGGGSTDTQYF.